The 20 T cell receptor beta chains below were found in one sample sequenced in a study of OX40 agonist ivuxolimab in advanced cancers. Library construction relied on the immunoSEQ multiplex PCR assay. The table was pulled from immuneACCESS by TCRdb, which kept in-frame rearrangements only. Such tables lose some clones; where checked, under half of the loss comes from unresolved V genes, and the rest has no known cause. A total of about 80,000 clones appear in this sample, about four fifths of them only once. 0.76% of the sample goes to the ten largest clones. This specimen was CD4+ or CD8+ T cells sorted from blood, taken in a trial of the OX40 agonist ivuxolimab. These receptors originate from an adult with an advanced solid tumor such as melanoma, head and neck, liver or kidney cancer.

CDR3 region: CASSPPGQPYGYTF. Written as DNA, the CDR3 is TGTGCCAGCAGCCCGCCGGGACAGCCCTATGGCTACACCTTC. The chain is built from TRBV7-9 and TRBJ1-2; 7 bases match TRBD1. From germline, CDR1 is SEHNR and CDR2 FQNEAQ (reference sequence). The trim removed 5 bases at V and 4 bases at J, leaving 7 bases unmatched. The CDR3 extends over 14 amino acids.

The V gene is TRBV29-1, the J gene TRBJ2-2, with 14 bases identical to TRBD2. This CDR3 is 16 amino acids long. Per germline, CDR1 SQVTM and CDR2 ANQGSEA. V was clipped by 6 bases and J by 2 bases; unmatched bases: 5. The CDR3 loop is CSVGTSGSPNTGELFF. The CDR3 coding sequence is TGCAGCGTCGGGACTAGCGGGAGCCCTAACACCGGGGAGCTGTTTTTT.

The chain carries TRBV7-9 and TRBJ1-4, with a tentative D call TRBD1 (6 bases). Germline V lookup: CDR1 SEHNR, CDR2 FQNEAQ (reference sequence). The CDR3 loop spans 14 amino acids. The ends were cut back, 5 bases at V and 8 bases at J, with 15 bases in the middle. The CDR3 protein is CASSPGTSDEKLFF. CDR3 coding DNA: TGTGCCAGCAGCCCGGGGACATCGGACGAAAAACTGTTTTTT.

For the CDR3, the DNA is TGTGCCAGCAGCTTGTCCTGGGACTACCTAAACAATGAGCAGTTCTTC. Protein: CASSLSWDYLNNEQFF. The V and J genes are TRBV7-2 and TRBJ2-1; 7 bases line up with TRBD2. The CDR3 is 16 residues long. Germline assignment: CDR1 SGHTA and CDR2 FQGNSA. Trimming took 3 bases from V and 5 from J; bases not matched to a gene: 10.

V is TRBV5-1 and J is TRBJ2-1; 8 positions agree with TRBD1. There are 15 residues in the CDR3. V lost 4 bases to trimming and J lost 7 bases; unmatched junction nucleotides: 10. The germline CDR1 and CDR2 sequences are SGHRS and YFSETQ. The CDR3 nucleotides are TGCGCCAGCAGCAGGGGGACAGGCCTGAGGAATGAGCAGTTCTTC. It specifies CASSRGTGLRNEQFF.

This clone was seen a single time. J is TRBJ1-1 and V is TRBV10-3, with 8 bases matching TRBD1. CDR1 is ENHRY, CDR2 SYGVKD, per germline. The CDR3 has 15 residues. J was trimmed by 4 bases and V by 5 bases; bases with no gene match: 9. CDR3 sequence (DNA): TGTGCCATCAGTTCGACACAGGGGGTAGGCACTGAAGCTTTCTTT. As protein: CAISSTQGVGTEAFF.

The rearrangement links TRBV6-5 to TRBJ1-1; D is undetermined. The germline V gene encodes CDR1 MNHEY and CDR2 SVGAGI. The CDR3 extends over 13 amino acids. The V end lost 5 bases, the J end lost 11 bases, and 18 bases lay between the germline ends. CDR3 loop: CASSQRRGRQAFF. DNA for the CDR3: TGTGCCAGCAGTCAAAGACGAGGGCGTCAGGCTTTCTTT.

The chain uses TRBV11-1 and TRBJ2-1; D perhaps matches TRBD2 (6 bases). Germline CDR1 reads SGHAT; CDR2 reads FQDESV (reference sequence). The CDR3 is 17 amino acids. With 1 base removed from V and 0 bases from J, the gap between germline ends came to 13 bases. In DNA form, the CDR3 reads TGTGCCAGCAGCTTAGGGGGACTGGAGAGCTCCTACAATGAGCAGTTCTTC. Its translation: CASSLGGLESSYNEQFF.

The chain links TRBV7-2 to TRBJ2-7; 7 bases align to TRBD2. V lost 1 base, J lost 0 bases, and 6 bases stayed unmatched. This CDR3 spans 16 amino acids. Germline loops: CDR1 SGHTA, CDR2 FQGNSA. The CDR3 nucleotides read TGTGCCAGCAGCTTAGTAGCGGGCGGGAGCTCCTACGAGCAGTACTTC. Its translation: CASSLVAGGSSYEQYF.

This clone has only one observation. Within the sample, other DNA sequences also encode this same CDR3. This chain joins TRBV5-4 and TRBJ1-2, with D unclear. This CDR3 has 14 residues. CDR1 and CDR2 (germline): SGHNT, YYREEE (reference sequence). V was clipped by 2 bases and J by 4 bases, with 12 bases between them. Here the CDR3 DNA reads TGTGCCAGCAGCTTAGGTGGTCAGATCTATGGCTACACCTTC. Protein product: CASSLGGQIYGYTF.

This rearrangement joins TRBV11-2 to TRBJ1-2; 7 bases map to TRBD1. V trimming: 4 bases; J trimming: 6 bases; junction bases outside the gene matches: 8. Per germline, CDR1 SGHAT and CDR2 FQNNGV. The CDR3 has 14 amino acids. DNA of the CDR3: TGTGCCAGCAGCTCATCCCAGGGACAGCATGGCTACACCTTC. Translating it yields CASSSSQGQHGYTF.

This chain links TRBV18 with TRBJ2-1; D is unclear. The CDR3 sequence is 13 residues long. V was pared by 3 bases and J by 5 bases, with 8 bases between. The germline V gene has CDR1 KGHSH and CDR2 LQKENI. The CDR3 nucleotides read TGTGCCAGCTCACCCAACAGCAACAATGAGCAGTTCTTC. As protein: CASSPNSNNEQFF.

The CDR3 loop reads CASSDLGPETQYF. Here the CDR3 DNA reads TGTGCCAGCAGTGATCTAGGTCCCGAGACCCAGTACTTC. The chain is built from TRBV2 and TRBJ2-5; the D is unclear. The CDR3 sequence is 13 residues long. Germline CDR1 and CDR2: SNHLY and FYNNEI. V was pared by 3 bases and J by 5 bases, with 10 bases between.

This chain connects TRBV19 to TRBJ1-2; tentative D call: TRBD1 (5 bases). Trimming stripped 3 bases from V and 4 bases from J, with 18 bases between. This CDR3 comprises 16 residues. CDR1 LNHDA and CDR2 SQIVND come from the germline V gene (reference sequence). CDR3 bases: TGTGCCAGTAGTATTTCTGGGGACCCTAGTTTCTATGGCTACACCTTC. It translates to CASSISGDPSFYGYTF.

The V gene is TRBV6-5, the J gene TRBJ2-4; a possible D gene is TRBD1 (6 bases). Germline CDR1 reads MNHEY; CDR2 reads SVGAGI. V lost 6 bases and J lost 7, with 16 bases in between. There are 14 residues in the CDR3. The CDR3 sequence is CASRPSFRGNIQYF. Here the CDR3 DNA reads TGTGCCAGCAGGCCATCCTTCAGGGGTAACATTCAGTACTTC.

Here the CDR3 DNA reads TGCAGTGCTAGAAGGGCAGGAGAAGCTTTCTTT. Encoded protein: CSARRAGEAFF. The V gene is TRBV20-1, the J gene TRBJ1-1; D gene unclear. CDR1 and CDR2 (germline): DFQATT, SNEGSKA (reference sequence). The CDR3 is 11 amino acids. Trimming took 2 bases from V and 8 from J, leaving 9 bases between them.

V gene TRBV2 combines with J gene TRBJ1-1; the match to TRBD1 covers 7 bases. Germline CDR1 is SNHLY and CDR2 is FYNNEI. With V trimmed by 0 bases and J by 0 bases, 1 base remained unmatched. CDR3 size: 15 residues. In nucleotides, the CDR3 is TGTGCCAGCAGTGAAGCGGGACAGATGAACACTGAAGCTTTCTTT. Encoded protein: CASSEAGQMNTEAFF.

A single count supports this clone. The V gene is TRBV19, the J gene TRBJ2-7; no clear D gene. V lost 4 bases to trimming and J lost 0 bases, with 13 bases between them. The CDR3 sequence is 15 residues long. Germline V gives CDR1 LNHDA, CDR2 SQIVND (reference sequence). The CDR3 sequence: CASSKGHGGSYEQYF. CDR3 nucleotide sequence: TGTGCCAGTAGTAAGGGTCACGGCGGCTCCTACGAGCAGTACTTC.

The chain employs TRBV5-5 and TRBJ2-3; D unresolved. Germline V gene lookup returns CDR1 SGHKS and CDR2 YYEKEE (reference sequence). V was cut by 4 bases and J by 0 bases, with 9 bases left in between. There are 14 residues in the CDR3. DNA for the CDR3: TGTGCCAGCAGCCCGGCGGCTAGCACAGATACGCAGTATTTT. Its translation: CASSPAASTDTQYF.

J is TRBJ2-7 and V is TRBV10-3; no definite D call. Trimming took 6 bases from V and 2 from J, leaving 11 bases between them. This CDR3 is 13 amino acids long. Germline V gene lookup returns CDR1 ENHRY and CDR2 SYGVKD. DNA for the CDR3: TGTGCCATCAGAACCTCTAGTACCTACGAGCAGTACTTC. It is translated as CAIRTSSTYEQYF.